Listed here are 24 T cell receptor beta chains from one sample, sequenced in a study of identical twins. Each CDR3 protein gets one entry after TCRdb re-called the 5' RACE reads with MiXCR. The table has 1.5 million to 2 million distinct CDR3 sequences, around a third seen once. Sequencing was carried out using cord blood. The receptors here all came from a newborn girl in good health.

There are a few counts of this clonotype. The germline gene is not matched at one end of the junction; a read error may be the cause. The chain links TRBV2 to TRBJ2-1; D unresolved. The germline V gene has CDR1 SNHLY and CDR2 FYNNEI. The CDR3 has 11 amino acids. The CDR3 nucleotides read TGTGCCAGGAGTGGGTACAATGAGCAGTTCTTC. Translation gives CARSGYNEQFF.

The gene calls are TRBV2 and TRBJ1-4; TRBD1 agrees at 10 bases. This CDR3 comprises 14 residues. Germline loops: CDR1 SNHLY, CDR2 FYNNEI. V was pared by 6 bases and J by 8 bases, with 6 bases of the junction left unmatched. The CDR3 protein is CASRLGTGAEKLFF. The DNA of the CDR3 is TGTGCCAGCAGGCTCGGGACAGGGGCGGAAAAACTGTTTTTT.

Only a few counts were recorded for this clonotype. This chain uses TRBV25-1 with TRBJ1-2; no clear D gene. The CDR3 loop spans 14 amino acids. Trimming shortened V by 4 bases and J by 4 bases, and 13 bases separated the two germline ends. Germline assignment: CDR1 MGHDK and CDR2 SYGVNS. The CDR3 reads CASSGELGSYGYTF. The CDR3 DNA follows: TGTGCCAGCAGTGGGGAGCTGGGAAGCTATGGCTACACCTTC.

This rearrangement joins TRBV20-1 to TRBJ2-1; D is possibly TRBD2 (5 bases). The CDR3 is 15 residues long. Germline CDR1 reads DFQATT; CDR2 reads SNEGSKA (reference sequence). Trimming shortened V by 1 base and J by 2 bases, and 12 bases separated the two germline ends. CDR3 DNA sequence: TGCAGTGCTAGAGCGGGTCCAGCGGCCTACAATGAGCAGTTCTTC. Its protein is CSARAGPAAYNEQFF.

There are many counts of this clonotype. V is TRBV29-1 and J is TRBJ2-5; D uncertain. The CDR3 consists of 15 residues. Germline V lookup: CDR1 SQVTM, CDR2 ANQGSEA. Between the trimmed V and J ends, which lost 3 bases and 0 bases, there was a span of 14 bases. The CDR3 region has the DNA TGCAGCGTTGACCCCGGCAGGACCGACCAAGAGACCCAGTACTTC. As protein: CSVDPGRTDQETQYF.

The chain uses TRBV20-1 and TRBJ1-6; D is perhaps TRBD1 (5 bases). Trimming shortened V by 5 bases and J by 7 bases, and 6 bases separated the two germline ends. CDR3 length: 11 amino acids. Per the germline V gene, CDR1 is DFQATT and CDR2 is SNEGSKA (reference sequence). The CDR3 DNA is TGCAGTGCTCGACAGAATTCACCCCTCCACTTT. It translates to CSARQNSPLHF.

The chain is built from TRBV20-1 and TRBJ1-2; D ambiguous. Germline values: CDR1 DFQATT, CDR2 SNEGSKA (reference sequence). V was clipped by 3 bases and J by 8 bases, with 19 bases between them. The CDR3 loop spans 14 amino acids. Written as DNA, the CDR3 is TGCAGTGCTAGTCTCCGGACGAGAGGGCACGGCTACACCTTC. Translation gives CSASLRTRGHGYTF.

This clonotype has only a few counts. The chain links TRBV5-1 to TRBJ2-3; TRBD2 matches at 7 bases. V lost 3 bases and J lost 0; bases outside the gene matches: 4. CDR1 SGHRS and CDR2 YFSETQ come from the germline V gene. This CDR3 contains 15 residues. The CDR3 spells CASSSTSRSTDTQYF. CDR3 in DNA: TGCGCCAGCAGCTCGACTAGCCGTAGCACAGATACGCAGTATTTT.

The V call is TRBV9, the J call TRBJ1-1; D ambiguous. The CDR3 runs to 13 residues. Germline loops: CDR1 SGDLS, CDR2 YYNGEE. Trimming pared 0 bases from V and 0 bases from J, leaving 3 bases between. The CDR3: CASSVEMNTEAFF. The CDR3 bases are TGTGCCAGCAGCGTAGAGATGAACACTGAAGCTTTCTTT.

This clonotype came up a few times. The chain links TRBV5-1 to TRBJ1-6; D unclear. V lost 0 bases and J 10 bases, leaving 8 bases between the germline ends. This CDR3 has 13 residues. From germline, CDR1 is SGHRS and CDR2 YFSETQ. Here the CDR3 reads CASSLEAESPLHF. In nucleotides, the CDR3 is TGCGCCAGCAGCTTGGAGGCGGAATCACCCCTCCACTTT.

The CDR3 DNA reads TGCGCCAGCAGCTTGAACACGGGACTAACTAACTATGGCTACACCTTC. Protein: CASSLNTGLTNYGYTF. The rearrangement links TRBV5-1 to TRBJ1-2; the D gene is possibly TRBD1 (5 bases). Germline V CDR1 and CDR2: SGHRS, YFSETQ. This CDR3 comprises 16 residues. Trimming took 1 base from V and 0 from J, leaving 13 bases between them.

This clonotype was observed a handful of times. The V gene is TRBV12-3 or TRBV12-4, the J gene TRBJ2-7, with 8 bases identical to TRBD2. V trimming: 6 bases; J trimming: 2 bases; junction bases outside the gene matches: 6. CDR3 length: 14 residues. In nucleotides, the CDR3 is TGTGCCAGCAGAGATAGCGGGATCACCTACGAGCAGTACTTC. It encodes CASRDSGITYEQYF.

V gene TRBV29-1 combines with J gene TRBJ2-7; a possible D gene is TRBD1 (6 bases). Looked up from germline, CDR1 is SQVTM and CDR2 is ANQGSEA. The CDR3 is 13 amino acids. V lost 6 bases to trimming and J lost 2 bases, with 14 bases between them. The CDR3 DNA is TGCAGCGTATACAGGGTTGGGACCTACGAGCAGTACTTC. Amino acid sequence: CSVYRVGTYEQYF.

This clonotype has only a few counts. The V call is TRBV27, the J call TRBJ2-7; the match to TRBD2 covers 11 bases. The CDR3 is 15 residues long. Trimming at V came to 4 bases and at J to 2 bases, leaving 4 bases not matched to a gene. The germline gives CDR1 MNHEY, CDR2 SMNVEV (reference sequence). The CDR3 nucleotides read TGTGCCAGCAGTTGGCGGGGACTAGCGGCCTACGAGCAGTACTTC. Translation gives CASSWRGLAAYEQYF.

The chain recombines TRBV20-1 with TRBJ2-4; 7 nucleotides align to TRBD1. The CDR3 totals 15 residues. Trimming at V came to 4 bases and at J to 1 base, leaving 7 bases not matched to a gene. Germline V gives CDR1 DFQATT, CDR2 SNEGSKA (reference sequence). The CDR3 loop is CSATRQGRAKNIQYF. Written as DNA, the CDR3 is TGCAGTGCTACCCGACAGGGAAGGGCCAAAAACATTCAGTACTTC.

A few counts support this clonotype. The chain links TRBV12-3 or TRBV12-4 to TRBJ2-1; weak D call: TRBD1 (6 bases). The CDR3 runs 17 residues. V was clipped by 3 bases and J by 0 bases, with 15 bases between them. CDR3 protein: CASSFTLTGSSYNEQFF. The CDR3 DNA is TGTGCCAGCAGTTTTACCCTTACAGGGAGCTCCTACAATGAGCAGTTCTTC.

The V call is TRBV4-1, the J call TRBJ1-1, with 12 bases aligning to TRBD1. The V segment lost 3 bases and the J segment 0 bases; nucleotides outside the gene matches: 8. CDR3 length equals 18 residues. From germline, CDR1 is MGHRA and CDR2 YSYEKL. This CDR3 is CASSHPAGTGGLNTEAFF. CDR3 sequence (DNA): TGCGCCAGCAGCCACCCGGCGGGGACAGGGGGCTTGAACACTGAAGCTTTCTTT.

This clonotype was counted a few times. This chain connects TRBV6-1 to TRBJ2-7; 12 bases map to TRBD2. This CDR3 contains 16 residues. From germline, CDR1 is MNHNS and CDR2 SASEGT. The ends lost 2 bases at V and 2 bases at J; junction bases unmatched: 4. This CDR3 reads CASSETPSGRAYEQYF. The CDR3 DNA is TGTGCCAGCAGTGAAACCCCTAGCGGGAGGGCCTACGAGCAGTACTTC.

This chain links TRBV20-1 with TRBJ2-7; tentatively, D is TRBD1 (6 bases). V shed 5 bases and J shed 5 bases, with 13 bases lying between them. Germline V lookup: CDR1 DFQATT, CDR2 SNEGSKA (reference sequence). This CDR3 contains 12 residues. The CDR3 sequence is CSALQGIDEQYF. CDR3 DNA sequence: TGCAGTGCTTTACAGGGAATCGACGAGCAGTACTTC.

The chain recombines TRBV3-1 with TRBJ2-5, with D unresolved. The CDR3 covers 14 residues. V lost 1 base to trimming and J lost 1 base, with 7 bases between them. Germline V gene lookup returns CDR1 LGHDT and CDR2 YNNKEL (reference sequence). The CDR3 sequence: CASSQVWIQETQYF. CDR3 nucleotides: TGTGCCAGCAGCCAAGTCTGGATCCAAGAGACCCAGTACTTC.

This clonotype was seen a handful of times. The chain is built from TRBV10-3 and TRBJ2-7; D is possibly TRBD2 (6 bases). Germline CDR1 ENHRY, CDR2 SYGVKD. V lost 4 bases and J lost 2, with 12 bases in between. This CDR3 comprises 14 residues. CDR3 in amino acids: CAISAWRVAYEQYF. Written as DNA, the CDR3 is TGTGCCATCAGTGCGTGGAGGGTGGCCTACGAGCAGTACTTC.

The rearrangement links TRBV5-1 to TRBJ1-2, with D possibly being TRBD1 (6 bases). The CDR3 has 17 amino acids. The germline V gene has CDR1 SGHRS and CDR2 YFSETQ. Trimming took off 0 bases at V and 4 bases at J, with 19 bases between the two ends. The CDR3 bases are TGCGCCAGCAGCTTGGCCATGTTCAAGGGGGGGTCCTATGGCTACACCTTC. This gives the protein CASSLAMFKGGSYGYTF.

This clonotype was seen a handful of times. The chain recombines TRBV25-1 with TRBJ2-1; D possibly corresponds to TRBD2 (6 bases). The CDR3 runs to 16 residues. Trimming took 5 bases from V and 3 from J, leaving 17 bases between them. CDR1 MGHDK and CDR2 SYGVNS come from the germline V gene. DNA for the CDR3: TGTGCCAGCAGTAGCTCGGGACTCTCAGGCTACAATGAGCAGTTCTTC. It specifies CASSSSGLSGYNEQFF. Variable domain in full (rest from reference TRBV25-1 and TRBJ2-1): EADIYQTPRYLVIGTGKKITLECSQTMGHDKMYWYQQDPGMELHLIHYSYGVNSTEKGDLSSESTVSRIRTEHFPLTLESARPSHTSQYLCASSSSGLSGYNEQFFGPGTRLTVL.

This clonotype was recorded a few times. This chain connects TRBV20-1 to TRBJ2-1, with a possible D match to TRBD1 (5 bases). CDR1 is DFQATT and CDR2 is SNEGSKA in the germline V gene (reference sequence). The CDR3 runs to 15 residues. Trimming pared 0 bases from V and 6 bases from J, leaving 15 bases between. The CDR3 spells CSARDLRANPNEQFF. In nucleotides, the CDR3 is TGCAGTGCTAGAGATCTCAGGGCCAATCCCAATGAGCAGTTCTTC.